This TCR beta chain was sequenced for a study of blood T cell repertoires in COVID-19. This CDR3 is 15 amino acids long. J lost 5 bases, V lost 5 bases, and 9 bases had no gene match. Germline CDR1 MNHEY, CDR2 SMNVEV (reference sequence). Original processing methods: Using reference gene primer amplification, nucleated cell counts were estimated. Libraries were prepared by immunoSEQ multiplex PCR; TCRdb keeps only in-frame clonotypes and omits some of them. That table is the source of V, J and clone size, and D and trimming were worked out from the DNA. The table includes about 120,000 clones, almost 70% detected once.

The sequence was obtained from an older woman with acute or convalescent COVID-19. V gene TRBV27 combines with J gene TRBJ1-2; 9 bases are shared with TRBD1. Material: peripheral blood. The CDR3 DNA is TGTGCCAGCAGTGCCGACCGGGACAGGGCGTATGGCTACACCTTC. It codes for CASSADRDRAYGYTF.